This TCR beta chain came from a study of OX40 agonist ivuxolimab in advanced cancers. Some clones are missing from TCRdb's copy, which holds only in-frame ones; the method was immunoSEQ multiplex PCR. Of fewer than 120,000 clones listed, roughly 90% are singletons. The CDR3 runs to 11 residues. Germline V lookup: CDR1 DFQATT, CDR2 SNEGSKA (reference sequence). Trimming pared 6 bases from V and 1 base from J, leaving 6 bases between. The starting material was CD4+ or CD8+ T cells sorted from blood, obtained in a trial of the OX40 agonist ivuxolimab. J is TRBJ1-1 and V is TRBV20-1, with no clear D. The receptor was isolated from an adult with an advanced solid tumor such as melanoma, head and neck, liver or kidney cancer. CDR3 coding DNA: TGCAGTGCGAGACCGAACACTGAAGCTTTCTTT. Translation: CSARPNTEAFF.